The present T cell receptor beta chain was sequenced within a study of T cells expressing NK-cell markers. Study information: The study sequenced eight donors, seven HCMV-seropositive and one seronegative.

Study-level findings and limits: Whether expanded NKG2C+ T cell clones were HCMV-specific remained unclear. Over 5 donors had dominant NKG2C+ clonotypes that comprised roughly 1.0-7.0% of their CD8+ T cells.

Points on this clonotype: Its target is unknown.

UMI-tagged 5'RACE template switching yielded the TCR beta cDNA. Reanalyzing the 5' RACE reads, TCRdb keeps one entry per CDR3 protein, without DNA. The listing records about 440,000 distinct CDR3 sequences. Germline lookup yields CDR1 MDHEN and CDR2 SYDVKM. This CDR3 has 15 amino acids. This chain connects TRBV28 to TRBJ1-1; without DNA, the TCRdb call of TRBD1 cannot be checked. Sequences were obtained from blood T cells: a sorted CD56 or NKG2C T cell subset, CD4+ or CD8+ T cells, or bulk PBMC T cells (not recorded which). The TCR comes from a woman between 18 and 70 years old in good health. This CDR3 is CASSFRAIMNTEAFF.